The 22 T cell receptor beta chains listed next were all sequenced from one sample in a study of blood T cell repertoires in COVID-19. Assay: immunoSEQ multiplex PCR; the TCRdb copy retains only in-frame clones and omits some. The profile covers around 380,000 clones, with about four fifths appearing a single time and under 1.2% taken by the ten largest. The sequencing input was peripheral blood. The receptors here all came from a human donor with acute or convalescent COVID-19. The donor label of this sample is uncertain.

The chain joins TRBV27 to TRBJ1-2, with 12 bases lining up with TRBD1. Germline V gives CDR1 MNHEY, CDR2 SMNVEV (reference sequence). The CDR3 extends over 15 amino acids. V lost 5 bases, J lost 7 bases, and 8 bases stayed unmatched. CDR3 amino acids: CASSPRDRGRVGYTF. In DNA form, the CDR3 reads TGTGCCAGCAGTCCCCGGGACAGGGGGCGCGTTGGCTACACCTTC.

The chain couples TRBV29-1 to TRBJ2-5; the D gene is possibly TRBD1 (6 bases). CDR3 length: 15 residues. In germline, CDR1 is SQVTM, CDR2 ANQGSEA. V was shortened by 1 base and J by 5 bases, with 17 bases between the two germline ends. CDR3: CSVEGSGVGVETQYF. In nucleotides, the CDR3 is TGCAGCGTTGAAGGTTCAGGGGTAGGAGTGGAGACCCAGTACTTC.

V usage is TRBV29-1 and J usage is TRBJ1-1, with 10 positions matching TRBD1. Germline CDR1 SQVTM, CDR2 ANQGSEA. CDR3 length equals 14 residues. V lost 6 bases, J lost 5 bases, and 9 bases stayed unmatched. CDR3 amino acids: CSVQDRGWRTEAFF. The CDR3 region has the DNA TGCAGCGTACAGGACAGGGGGTGGAGGACTGAAGCTTTCTTT.

The V and J genes are TRBV11-2 and TRBJ2-1, with 15 positions matching TRBD2. The V segment lost 5 bases and the J segment 2 bases; nucleotides outside the gene matches: 7. The CDR3 is 18 residues long. Germline V gene sequence: CDR1 SGHAT, CDR2 FQNNGV. Written as DNA, the CDR3 is TGTGCCAGCAGCGAGCTTGGACTAGCGGGAGGGACCTACAATGAGCAGTTCTTC. Protein: CASSELGLAGGTYNEQFF. The variable domain in full, with the rest retrieved from reference TRBV11-2 and TRBJ2-1, is EAGVAQSPRYKIIEKRQSVAFWCNPISGHATLYWYQQILGQGPKLLIQFQNNGVVDDSQLPKDRFSAERLKGVDSTLKIQPAKLEDSAVYLCASSELGLAGGTYNEQFFGPGTRLTVL.

The chain recombines TRBV5-1 with TRBJ1-2, with TRBD1 matching over 8 bases. Germline-derived CDR1 and CDR2 are SGHRS and YFSETQ. The CDR3 sequence is 19 residues long. With 0 bases clipped from V and 4 bases from J, the junction kept 17 bases outside the gene matches. The CDR3 DNA reads TGCGCCAGCAGCTTGGCCTCTAATGTGTGGGGACAGGACGGCTATGGCTACACCTTC. It specifies CASSLASNVWGQDGYGYTF.

This chain uses TRBV5-4 with TRBJ1-4, with 8 nucleotides matching TRBD1. The germline CDR1 and CDR2 sequences are SGHNT and YYREEE (reference sequence). This CDR3 has 14 residues. V dropped 4 bases and J dropped 4; count of bases not matched to a gene: 3. As DNA, the CDR3 is TGTGCCAGCAGCCCAGACAGGGGTAATGAAAAACTGTTTTTT. Residues: CASSPDRGNEKLFF. Drawing the rest from reference TRBV5-4 and TRBJ1-4, the complete variable domain is ETGVTQSPTHLIKTRGQQVTLRCSSQSGHNTVSWYQQALGQGPQFIFQYYREEENGRGNFPPRFSGLQFPNYSSELNVNALELDDSALYLCASSPDRGNEKLFFGSGTQLSVL.

V and J are TRBV25-1 and TRBJ1-4; 11 bases align to TRBD1. Germline V lookup: CDR1 MGHDK, CDR2 SYGVNS. Unmatched junction bases numbered 6, after V lost 3 bases and J lost 3 bases. This CDR3 is 17 amino acids long. The CDR3 nucleotides are TGTGCCAGCAGTGACCGGGACAGGGGGTTTTCTAATGAAAAACTGTTTTTT. Its protein is CASSDRDRGFSNEKLFF.

The rearrangement links TRBV4-1 to TRBJ1-4; 8 bases map to TRBD1. After removal of 4 bases from V and 4 bases from J, the junction contained 8 bases not matched to a gene. Germline lookup yields CDR1 MGHRA and CDR2 YSYEKL. This CDR3 spans 16 amino acids. CDR3 residues: CASSRDRGRDNEKLFF. The CDR3 region has the DNA TGCGCCAGCAGCCGAGACAGGGGAAGGGATAATGAAAAACTGTTTTTT.

This rearrangement joins TRBV2 to TRBJ2-7; D call uncertain. Germline CDR1 is SNHLY and CDR2 is FYNNEI. V dropped 8 bases and J dropped 5 bases, with 16 bases sitting between them. The CDR3 extends over 13 amino acids. The CDR3 region has the DNA TGTGCCAGCCGCCTATGGGCAGGCAACGAGCAGTACTTC. This translates into CASRLWAGNEQYF.

V gene TRBV3-1 (or the pseudogene TRBV3-2) combines with J gene TRBJ1-3, with no clear D. Trimming took off 1 base at V and 0 bases at J, with 7 bases between the two ends. This CDR3 has 15 residues. CDR1 and CDR2 from the germline V gene are LGHDT and YNNKEL (reference sequence). The CDR3 is CASSQVTSSGNTIYF. The CDR3 DNA follows: TGTGCCAGCAGCCAAGTTACGAGCTCTGGAAACACCATATATTTT.

The chain joins TRBV6-6 to TRBJ1-2; 7 bases fit TRBD1. CDR3 length equals 14 residues. Germline V lookup: CDR1 MNHNY, CDR2 SVGAGI (reference sequence). J was trimmed by 4 bases and V by 0 bases; bases with no gene match: 2. The CDR3, as DNA: TGTGCCAGCAGTTACTCGACAGGGACCTATGGCTACACCTTC. This encodes CASSYSTGTYGYTF.

The chain couples TRBV4-1 to TRBJ2-6; possible D gene TRBD1, 5 bases. V was pared by 1 base and J by 0 bases, with 13 bases between. CDR1 and CDR2 (germline): MGHRA, YSYEKL. This CDR3 has 18 amino acids. This CDR3 reads CASSQARLTASGANVLTF. CDR3 nucleotides: TGCGCCAGCAGCCAAGCAAGACTGACAGCCTCTGGGGCCAACGTCCTGACTTTC.

The chain has TRBV29-1 and TRBJ2-5; possibly TRBD2 for D (6 bases). The CDR3 has 15 amino acids. V shed 5 bases and J shed 1 base, with 17 bases lying between them. Per germline, CDR1 SQVTM and CDR2 ANQGSEA. The CDR3 loop is CSVPTRSGFQETQYF. The DNA of the CDR3 is TGCAGCGTTCCGACCCGTAGCGGATTCCAAGAGACCCAGTACTTC.

The CDR3 is CAWRTVGSSGSGYTF. DNA for the CDR3: TGTGCCTGGAGAACGGTAGGCTCCTCGGGAAGTGGCTACACCTTC. V is TRBV30 and J is TRBJ1-2, with no clear D. Trimming removed 3 bases from V and 7 bases from J, with 21 bases in between. This CDR3 is 15 amino acids long. CDR1 and CDR2 (germline): GTSNPN, SVGIG (reference sequence).

The chain is built from TRBV6-1 and TRBJ1-1, with 7 bases fitting TRBD1. V lost 2 bases, J lost 1 base, and 7 bases stayed unmatched. The CDR3 consists of 16 residues. The germline V gene encodes CDR1 MNHNS and CDR2 SASEGT. The CDR3 DNA sequence: TGTGCCAGCAGTGAACATAGGGGGCGCGGGAACACTGAAGCTTTCTTT. Translation: CASSEHRGRGNTEAFF.

This rearrangement joins TRBV28 to TRBJ2-4; D unresolved. Germline CDR1 is MDHEN and CDR2 is SYDVKM. The CDR3 loop spans 13 amino acids. The germline V and J ends were trimmed by 6 bases and 6 bases, with 12 bases remaining between them. CDR3 DNA: TGTGCCAGCAGCCAGGAACCCTTAAACATTCAGTACTTC. It encodes CASSQEPLNIQYF. Variable domain in full (rest from reference TRBV28 and TRBJ2-4): DVKVTQSSRYLVKRTGEKVFLECVQDMDHENMFWYRQDPGLGLRLIYFSYDVKMKEKGDIPEGYSVSREKKERFSLILESASTNQTSMYLCASSQEPLNIQYFGAGTRLSVL.

A few counts support this clone. The rearrangement uses TRBV7-9 and TRBJ2-3; tentatively, D is TRBD1 (6 bases). V was shortened by 5 bases and J by 5 bases, with 20 bases between the two germline ends. CDR3 length: 16 residues. Germline V lookup: CDR1 SEHNR, CDR2 FQNEAQ (reference sequence). For the CDR3, the DNA is TGTGCCAGCAGCGTACTCAGGACAGTGGCCTTAGATACGCAGTATTTT. This encodes CASSVLRTVALDTQYF.

Points on this clone: This specimen includes other DNA sequences encoding the same CDR3. The rearrangement links TRBV27 to TRBJ2-1; 11 positions agree with TRBD2. There are 14 residues in the CDR3. Trimming removed 4 bases from V and 6 bases from J; junction bases left unmatched: 2. From germline, CDR1 is MNHEY and CDR2 SMNVEV (reference sequence). The CDR3 region has the DNA TGTGCCAGCAGTTCCGGGACTAGCGGCAATGAGCAGTTCTTC. It specifies CASSSGTSGNEQFF.

This clone was seen once. This sample includes further DNA sequences coding for the same CDR3. This chain links TRBV3-1 (or the pseudogene TRBV3-2) with TRBJ1-1, with D maybe TRBD1 (5 bases). Germline V gene lookup returns CDR1 LGHDT and CDR2 YNNKEL (reference sequence). The CDR3 extends over 13 amino acids. Trimming left V 5 bases short and J 4 bases short, with 11 bases between. The CDR3 region is CASSRRGGTEAFF. Here the CDR3 DNA reads TGTGCCAGCAGCAGGCGGGGCGGCACTGAAGCTTTCTTT.

This chain links TRBV13 with TRBJ2-5; D gene ambiguous. The CDR3 has 14 amino acids. V gave up 3 bases and J gave up 5 bases, with 13 bases separating them. From germline, CDR1 is PRHDT and CDR2 FYEKMQ (reference sequence). The CDR3: CASSFKGAKETQYF. As DNA, the CDR3 is TGTGCCAGCAGCTTTAAAGGAGCTAAGGAGACCCAGTACTTC.

This clone has a handful of counts. The J gene is TRBJ1-2, the V gene TRBV4-1, with TRBD1 as a possible D gene (6 bases). CDR1 is MGHRA and CDR2 is YSYEKL in the germline V gene. The ends were cut back, 1 base at V and 6 bases at J, with 21 bases in the middle. The CDR3 length is 17 residues. The CDR3 reads CASSQGPNQQGSHGYTF. The CDR3, as DNA: TGCGCCAGCAGCCAAGGGCCCAACCAACAGGGTTCCCATGGCTACACCTTC.

The chain joins TRBV11-2 to TRBJ2-3; tentative D call: TRBD2 (7 bases). The length of the CDR3 is 17 residues. Trimming took off 5 bases at V and 0 bases at J, with 18 bases between the two ends. The germline CDR1 and CDR2 sequences are SGHAT and FQNNGV. CDR3 DNA sequence: TGTGCCAGCAGCCTCTCCGGGGGGCACCGTAGCACAGATACGCAGTATTTT. It codes for CASSLSGGHRSTDTQYF.